This T cell receptor (beta chain) was sequenced during a study of tumor-infiltrating lymphocytes in primary liver carcinoma. As for the study in general: Enrolled patients were male and female, aged 30 to 69 years. There were tumors of stage T1-T3 N0M0, each 4.2 to 10 cm across. The study obtained roughly 3.65 to 7.13 million productive TCRbeta reads per sample, similar across tissue types. Findings and limits, study-wide: Only about 7-25% of top clones were detected in each of the five tumor regions.

The CDR3 has 10 residues. Germline V gene sequence: CDR1 SQVTM, CDR2 ANQGSEA. The tissue used was unsorted bulk material of roughly 17-31 mg. RNA and DNA were co-extracted from it with the AllPrep DNA/RNA mini kit. Regarding this clonotype: What it binds is unknown. Germline is not matched at one junction end, which may reflect a read error.

TCR beta cDNA came from roughly 0.45 ug total RNA, primed with a constant-region primer. ARM-PCR, slightly modified, supplied the TCR beta libraries through three nested multiplex PCR rounds. The study ran its first two PCR rounds for 9 to 10 cycles each, using TRBV1-TRBV30 forward primers and a C-beta reverse primer. TCRdb re-called the multiplex PCR reads through MiXCR, storing one row per CDR3 protein. Of roughly 70,000 distinct CDR3 sequences listed, 71% are singletons. The gene calls are TRBV29-1 and TRBJ2-1, with D unresolved. The sequence derives from a man aged 40-55 years with primary liver carcinoma and hepatitis B virus infection. The specimen sequenced was liver tumor tissue from sampling region 4. Described subset: tumor region T4, right-lateral pole. DNA for the CDR3: TGCAGCGTTAGTCCCCAAGGGCAGGTCTTC. Translating gives CSVSPQGQVF.